These 8 T cell receptor beta chains were sequenced from one sample in a study of T cell responses to AZD1222 COVID-19 vaccine. Data came from immunoSEQ multiplex PCR; TCRdb stores just in-frame clones and leaves some out. The data hold about 140,000 clones, with 90% to 95% observed a single time. The sample here was peripheral blood, taken 28 days after the second AZD1222 dose. These receptors were collected from an adult who received the AZD1222 COVID-19 vaccine.

CDR3 sequence reads: CASSPHQGKGLNTEAFF. In DNA form, the CDR3 reads TGCGCCAGCAGCCCTCACCAGGGGAAGGGGCTGAACACTGAAGCTTTCTTT. This sequence joins TRBV4-1 and TRBJ1-1, with a weak D call TRBD1 (6 bases). CDR3 length: 17 amino acids. Germline V gives CDR1 MGHRA, CDR2 YSYEKL. V was cut by 4 bases and J by 0 bases, with 18 bases left in between.

This clone was seen only once. J is TRBJ1-1 and V is TRBV5-1, with 10 bases identical to TRBD1. There are 17 residues in the CDR3. J was trimmed by 2 bases and V by 2 bases; bases with no gene match: 9. Germline-derived CDR1 and CDR2 are SGHRS and YFSETQ. CDR3 nucleotide sequence: TGCGCCAGCAGCTTAACCGGGACAGGGGTCTCCAACACTGAAGCTTTCTTT. Residues: CASSLTGTGVSNTEAFF.

This sequence joins TRBV12-3 or TRBV12-4 and TRBJ2-7, with D uncertain. This CDR3 comprises 11 residues. With 6 bases removed from V and 3 bases from J, the gap between germline ends came to 6 bases. The CDR3 nucleotides are TGTGCCAGCAGGGACGGCTACGAGCAGTACTTC. Residues: CASRDGYEQYF.

The chain joins TRBV11-3 to TRBJ2-2; a weak D match, TRBD2 (7 bases). The V end was cut by 5 bases, the J end by 3 bases, with 25 bases between. Germline V lookup: CDR1 SGHNT, CDR2 YENEEA. The CDR3 length is 19 residues. The CDR3 is CASSRRRGGNSEDTGELFF. For the CDR3, the DNA is TGTGCCAGCAGCCGCCGAAGGGGGGGGAACAGCGAGGACACCGGGGAGCTGTTTTTT. Together with reference TRBV11-3 and TRBJ2-2, the CDR3 gives the full variable domain: EAGVVQSPRYKIIEKKQPVAFWCNPISGHNTLYWYLQNLGQGPELLIRYENEEAVDDSQLPKDRFSAERLKGVDSTLKIQPAELGDSAVYLCASSRRRGGNSEDTGELFFGEGSRLTVL.

The J gene is TRBJ1-4, the V gene TRBV19; 7 nucleotides match TRBD1. This CDR3 has 18 amino acids. V was pared by 5 bases and J by 0 bases, with 12 bases of the junction left unmatched. The germline CDR1 and CDR2 sequences are LNHDA and SQIVND (reference sequence). The CDR3 DNA follows: TGTGCCAGTAGTGCGACTCAGGGGGTTCGGGCAACTAATGAAAAACTGTTTTTT. Translating gives CASSATQGVRATNEKLFF.

The rearrangement links TRBV7-9 to TRBJ2-1; D gene unclear. Germline V lookup: CDR1 SEHNR, CDR2 FQNEAQ (reference sequence). The CDR3 sequence is 14 residues long. Trimming shortened V by 2 bases and J by 12 bases, and 17 bases separated the two germline ends. CDR3 sequence reads: CASSLTKSDVGQFF. DNA for the CDR3: TGTGCCAGCAGCTTAACAAAATCGGATGTTGGGCAGTTCTTC.

Details on this clone: Other DNA sequences in this sample translate to the same CDR3. The chain has TRBV10-3 and TRBJ1-3; D is unresolved. V was clipped by 8 bases and J by 0 bases, with 11 bases between them. Germline loops: CDR1 ENHRY, CDR2 SYGVKD. This CDR3 contains 14 residues. CDR3 bases: TGTGCCATCTCTGTTGAGAGCTCTGGAAACACCATATATTTT. This codes for CAISVESSGNTIYF.

The chain joins TRBV4-1 to TRBJ1-1; D is undetermined. The CDR3 consists of 14 residues. The germline V gene encodes CDR1 MGHRA and CDR2 YSYEKL. The ends were cut back, 9 bases at V and 5 bases at J, with 19 bases in the middle. The CDR3 DNA reads TGCGCCAGTCAGCGGCAGAGGCGAGGAACTGAAGCTTTCTTT. Translating it yields CASQRQRRGTEAFF.